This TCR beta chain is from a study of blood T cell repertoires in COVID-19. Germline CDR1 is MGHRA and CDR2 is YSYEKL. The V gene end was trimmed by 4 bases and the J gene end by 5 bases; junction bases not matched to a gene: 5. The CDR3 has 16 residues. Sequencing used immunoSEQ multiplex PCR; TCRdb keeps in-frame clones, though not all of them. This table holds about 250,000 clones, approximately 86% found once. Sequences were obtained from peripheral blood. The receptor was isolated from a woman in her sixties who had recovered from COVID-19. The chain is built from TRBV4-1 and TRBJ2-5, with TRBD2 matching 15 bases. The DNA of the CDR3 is TGCGCCAGCAGCCCGGGGACTAGCGGGGGGCAGGAGACCCAGTACTTC. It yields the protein CASSPGTSGGQETQYF.